These 30 T cell receptor beta chains originate from one sample sequenced in a study of T-cell memory formation after mild COVID-19. TCRdb independently ran MiXCR on the 5' RACE reads; one entry per CDR3 protein. The sample yields roughly 400,000 distinct CDR3 sequences, more than 15% seen once. Specimen: PBMCs or a T cell subset sorted from them (not recorded which). Receptors originate from a young man who had mild COVID-19 (a few samples of this study predate the infection). Cell type and time point are not known.

This sequence joins TRBV7-8 and TRBJ2-5; TRBD2 matches 9 bases. Germline values: CDR1 SGHVS, CDR2 FQNEAQ. V shed 3 bases, J shed 3 bases, and the junction held 5 bases outside the gene matches. The CDR3 runs 15 residues. CDR3 nucleotide sequence: TGTGCCAGCAGCTTCCCGGCGGGGGGGGAAGAGACCCAGTACTTC. This encodes CASSFPAGGEETQYF.

This clonotype was detected only a few times. This chain links TRBV4-2 with TRBJ1-1, with unresolved D. Germline CDR1 LGHNA, CDR2 YNFKEQ. CDR3 length: 13 residues. Trimming shortened V by 0 bases and J by 3 bases, and 5 bases separated the two germline ends. Here the CDR3 reads CASSQDADTEAFF. Here the CDR3 DNA reads TGTGCCAGCAGCCAAGATGCGGACACTGAAGCTTTCTTT.

The chain couples TRBV5-6 to TRBJ1-3; D possibly corresponds to TRBD1 (6 bases). V shed 5 bases and J shed 5 bases, with 17 bases lying between them. CDR1 and CDR2 (germline): SGHDT, YYEEEE. This CDR3 spans 15 amino acids. In nucleotides, the CDR3 is TGTGCCAGCAGTAACCCTGTGGGGGCCAGAAACACCATATATTTT. The encoded protein is CASSNPVGARNTIYF.

The table lists this clonotype with many counts. The rearrangement links TRBV12-3 or TRBV12-4 to TRBJ1-1, with 7 bases aligning to TRBD1. After removal of 4 bases from V and 2 bases from J, the junction contained 4 bases not matched to a gene. CDR3 length: 14 residues. The CDR3 reads CASSSTGRNTEAFF. Here the CDR3 DNA reads TGTGCCAGCAGTTCGACAGGGCGTAACACTGAAGCTTTCTTT.

V is TRBV29-1 and J is TRBJ1-5; D is perhaps TRBD1 (5 bases). Looked up from germline, CDR1 is SQVTM and CDR2 is ANQGSEA. Trimming left V 6 bases short and J 7 bases short, with 16 bases between. The CDR3 has 13 residues. The CDR3, as DNA: TGCAGCGTGAAGGCTCAGGGCGACCAGCCCCAGCATTTT. This gives the protein CSVKAQGDQPQHF.

This clonotype has more than one count but fewer than ten. At one end, the junction sequence differs from germline, possibly due to a read error. The rearrangement links TRBV7-7 to TRBJ2-5; TRBD2 aligns across 7 bases. The CDR3 is 15 amino acids. In germline, CDR1 is SSHAT, CDR2 FNYEAQ (reference sequence). CDR3 sequence reads: CASSSGGSGGETQYF. For the CDR3, the DNA is TGTGCTAGCAGCTCGGGGGGATCAGGAGGAGAGACCCAGTACTTC.

This CDR3 reads CSVPNPGQGLGSATQYF. In DNA, the CDR3 is TGCAGCGTTCCTAACCCGGGACAGGGGTTAGGCTCGGCGACCCAGTACTTC. V usage is TRBV29-1 and J usage is TRBJ2-5; 10 bases agree with TRBD1. Looked up from germline, CDR1 is SQVTM and CDR2 is ANQGSEA. The V segment lost 5 bases and the J segment 7 bases; nucleotides outside the gene matches: 19. CDR3 size: 17 residues.

The chain joins TRBV20-1 to TRBJ2-7; no definite D call. The V gene lost 0 bases and the J gene lost 3 bases, with 9 bases spanning the gap. Germline-derived CDR1 and CDR2 are DFQATT and SNEGSKA (reference sequence). The CDR3 consists of 13 residues. In DNA form, the CDR3 reads TGCAGTGCTAGAGATGTTAGTAGCTACGAGCAGTACTTC. Residues: CSARDVSSYEQYF.

The chain recombines TRBV7-9 with TRBJ2-3; D may correspond to TRBD1 or TRBD2 (5 bases each). This CDR3 comprises 13 residues. V shed 0 bases and J shed 14 bases, with 15 bases lying between them. Germline CDR1 and CDR2: SEHNR and FQNEAQ (reference sequence). The CDR3 reads CASSLAAGAMSYF. Written as DNA, the CDR3 is TGTGCCAGCAGCTTAGCGGCCGGGGCCATGTCGTATTTT.

The chain's CDR3 is CSVGAGSQETQYF. In nucleotides, the CDR3 is TGCAGCGTTGGCGCAGGGTCACAAGAGACCCAGTACTTC. The J gene is TRBJ2-5, the V gene TRBV29-1; D perhaps matches TRBD1 (5 bases). CDR3 size: 13 residues. CDR1 is SQVTM and CDR2 is ANQGSEA in the germline V gene. V dropped 4 bases and J dropped 2 bases, with 11 bases sitting between them.

The chain combines TRBV29-1 with TRBJ1-2; a possible D gene is TRBD1 (6 bases). V dropped 6 bases and J dropped 4 bases, with 18 bases sitting between them. Looked up from germline, CDR1 is SQVTM and CDR2 is ANQGSEA. The CDR3 is 14 amino acids. The CDR3 region has the DNA TGCAGCGTCCCTCATCGCAGGGGTAGCTATGGCTACACCTTC. Translating it yields CSVPHRRGSYGYTF.

This clonotype was seen only a few times. The chain links TRBV5-1 to TRBJ2-7; maybe TRBD1 (5 bases). Germline V gene sequence: CDR1 SGHRS, CDR2 YFSETQ. This CDR3 has 16 residues. Trimming left V 1 base short and J 3 bases short, with 17 bases between. CDR3 coding DNA: TGCGCCAGCAGCTTGTTTGGCAGGGAATCAGGCTACGAGCAGTACGTC. It is translated as CASSLFGRESGYEQYV.

This clonotype was picked up a small number of times. The chain uses TRBV29-1 and TRBJ1-5, with 10 bases that match TRBD1. The CDR3 has 16 residues. The V gene end was trimmed by 8 bases and the J gene end by 0 bases; junction bases not matched to a gene: 10. The V gene's germline CDR1 is SQVTM and CDR2 ANQGSEA. DNA of the CDR3: TGCAGCCCTGGACAGGGGGAATGCTATAGCAATCAGCCCCAGCATTTT. As protein: CSPGQGECYSNQPQHF.

This clonotype occurred many times. The chain employs TRBV7-2 and TRBJ1-5; D uncertain. Germline-derived CDR1 and CDR2 are SGHTA and FQGNSA. Trimming cost V 1 base and J 2 bases, with 9 bases left between them. The CDR3 is 15 residues long. In DNA, the CDR3 is TGTGCCAGCAGCTTAGTGCATGGCGGCAATCAGCCCCAGCATTTT. Residues: CASSLVHGGNQPQHF.

This clonotype has more than one count but fewer than ten. The chain couples TRBV9 to TRBJ2-5; TRBD1 agrees at 8 bases. CDR1 is SGDLS, CDR2 YYNGEE, per germline. Trimming at V came to 4 bases and at J to 11 bases, leaving 7 bases not matched to a gene. The CDR3 length is 12 residues. CDR3 in amino acids: CASSLGDRIQYF. The CDR3 DNA reads TGTGCCAGCAGCTTAGGGGACAGGATACAGTACTTC.

This chain links TRBV4-1 with TRBJ2-2, with D possibly TRBD2 on 5 matching bases. Germline V gives CDR1 MGHRA, CDR2 YSYEKL. The CDR3 consists of 18 residues. Deletions cut 3 bases from V and 5 bases from J, with 22 bases between. The CDR3 sequence: CASSHPRERGRHTGELFF. CDR3 nucleotide sequence: TGCGCCAGCAGCCACCCAAGGGAGCGAGGGCGGCATACCGGGGAGCTGTTTTTT.

The V call is TRBV5-5, the J call TRBJ1-1; D is ambiguous. Trimming left V 2 bases short and J 0 bases short, with 5 bases between. Germline-derived CDR1 and CDR2 are SGHKS and YYEKEE (reference sequence). The CDR3 sequence is 13 residues long. This CDR3 reads CASSFWVNTEAFF. In DNA, the CDR3 is TGTGCCAGCAGCTTCTGGGTGAACACTGAAGCTTTCTTT.

The gene calls are TRBV7-9 and TRBJ1-1; 10 nucleotides line up with TRBD1. Germline values: CDR1 SEHNR, CDR2 FQNEAQ (reference sequence). Trimming removed 7 bases from V and 1 base from J; junction bases left unmatched: 6. This CDR3 is built from 15 residues. The CDR3 sequence is CASTQRQGANTEAFF. The CDR3 nucleotides read TGTGCCAGCACCCAAAGACAGGGGGCGAACACTGAAGCTTTCTTT. Supplemented by reference TRBV7-9 and TRBJ1-1, the full variable domain reads DTGVSQNPRHKITKRGQNVTFRCDPISEHNRLYWYRQTLGQGPEFLTYFQNEAQLEKSRLLSDRFSAERPKGSFSTLEIQRTEQGDSAMYLCASTQRQGANTEAFFGQGTRLTVV.

This clonotype was detected only a few times. The rearrangement links TRBV6-2 or TRBV6-3 to TRBJ1-1, with 7 bases fitting TRBD1. This CDR3 region has 19 residues. Germline values: CDR1 MNHEY, CDR2 SVGEGT. V dropped 2 bases and J dropped 0; count of bases not matched to a gene: 15. The CDR3 region is CASSYKLGQKRVMNTEAFF. The CDR3 DNA reads TGTGCCAGCAGTTACAAACTGGGACAGAAGAGAGTGATGAACACTGAAGCTTTCTTT.

This clonotype has a handful of counts. The chain couples TRBV6-6 to TRBJ2-2, with 8 bases fitting TRBD2. The V segment lost 4 bases and the J segment 8 bases; nucleotides outside the gene matches: 9. CDR1 and CDR2 (germline): MNHNY, SVGAGI (reference sequence). This CDR3 has 15 residues. The CDR3 sequence is CASSSSGGPGGELFF. The CDR3 region has the DNA TGTGCCAGCAGTTCCAGCGGGGGCCCCGGTGGGGAGCTGTTTTTT.

The chain links TRBV5-1 to TRBJ2-1, with D unresolved. The CDR3 covers 13 residues. Deletions cut 2 bases from V and 5 bases from J, with 8 bases between. Germline CDR1 is SGHRS and CDR2 is YFSETQ. CDR3 sequence (DNA): TGCGCCAGCAGCTTCAGACCCAACAATGAGCAGTTCTTC. Translated: CASSFRPNNEQFF.

The table lists this clonotype with a few counts. The V gene is TRBV18, the J gene TRBJ2-7; D is tentatively TRBD1 or TRBD2 (5 bases each). In germline, CDR1 is KGHSH, CDR2 LQKENI. This CDR3 contains 12 residues. The germline V and J ends were trimmed by 6 bases and 6 bases, with 12 bases remaining between them. The CDR3 spells CASSADGTEQYV. The CDR3 DNA reads TGTGCCAGCTCCGCGGACGGGACCGAGCAGTACGTC.

The chain recombines TRBV5-1 with TRBJ2-7; D unclear. From germline, CDR1 is SGHRS and CDR2 YFSETQ. The V gene lost 3 bases and the J gene lost 0 bases, with 13 bases spanning the gap. The CDR3 consists of 15 residues. The CDR3 DNA sequence: TGCGCCAGCAGCTCCCAGTCCGGGTTCTCCTACGAGCAGTACTTC. Residues: CASSSQSGFSYEQYF.

In this sample, this clonotype turned up a few times. The rearrangement joins TRBV20-1 to TRBJ2-5; D remains unclear. The CDR3 spans 12 residues. Germline values: CDR1 DFQATT, CDR2 SNEGSKA (reference sequence). Trimming removed 7 bases at V and 5 bases at J, with 14 bases between. CDR3 nucleotides: TGCAGTGTTTTTCATGGTTTCGAGACCCAGTACTTC. Encoded protein: CSVFHGFETQYF.

This clonotype was detected ten times or more. The genes are TRBV12-3 or TRBV12-4 and TRBJ1-6; D not resolved. Trimming removed 3 bases from V and 9 bases from J, with 9 bases in between. CDR3 size: 13 residues. The CDR3 region is CASSLEGGSPLHF. CDR3 sequence (DNA): TGTGCCAGCAGTTTGGAGGGAGGTTCACCCCTCCACTTT.

The J gene is TRBJ2-6, the V gene TRBV7-2; D might be TRBD2 (5 bases). Germline V lookup: CDR1 SGHTA, CDR2 FQGNSA. Trimming shortened V by 3 bases and J by 0 bases, and 18 bases separated the two germline ends. This CDR3 contains 19 residues. The CDR3 DNA reads as TGTGCCAGCAGCTTCCGTCGCGGAGGATTCCCCTCTGGGGCCAACGTCCTGACTTTC. Amino acids: CASSFRRGGFPSGANVLTF.

The chain recombines TRBV6-2 or TRBV6-3 with TRBJ1-2; the D is unclear. The CDR3 is made up of 13 amino acids. CDR1 is MNHEY, CDR2 SVGEGT, per germline. The V and J ends lost 4 bases and 3 bases respectively, with 9 bases between them. The CDR3 loop is CASSWTKDYGYTF. CDR3 sequence (DNA): TGTGCCAGCAGTTGGACGAAAGACTATGGCTACACCTTC.

In this sample, this clonotype turned up a few times. This chain uses TRBV6-2 or TRBV6-3 with TRBJ2-7; no clear D. The V and J ends lost 5 bases and 2 bases respectively, with 16 bases between them. CDR3 length equals 15 residues. CDR1 and CDR2 (germline): MNHEY, SVGEGT. The DNA for the CDR3 is TGTGCCAGCAGTAGCCGCGGCTACCGAGCCTACGAGCAGTACTTC. It is translated as CASSSRGYRAYEQYF.

This chain links TRBV6-2 or TRBV6-3 with TRBJ1-5; D is perhaps TRBD1 (6 bases). Trimming removed 1 base at V and 2 bases at J, with 12 bases between. Looked up from germline, CDR1 is MNHEY and CDR2 is SVGEGT. The CDR3 extends over 16 amino acids. DNA of the CDR3: TGTGCCAGCAGTTACTGGAGGGGGACGGGCAATCAGCCCCAGCATTTT. Translation: CASSYWRGTGNQPQHF.

This sequence joins TRBV7-2 and TRBJ1-1, with TRBD1 matching over 9 bases. This CDR3 has 14 residues. The trim removed 4 bases at V and 4 bases at J, leaving 4 bases unmatched. The germline gives CDR1 SGHTA, CDR2 FQGNSA. The CDR3 DNA follows: TGTGCCAGCAGCTGGGACAGGGCCAGCACTGAAGCTTTCTTT. This codes for CASSWDRASTEAFF.